The present entry profiles one T cell receptor (beta chain) with its context. The antigen is not known. Assay: immunoSEQ multiplex PCR; the TCRdb copy retains only in-frame clones and omits some. This sample yields more than 85,000 clones, of which over 85% are seen a single time; around 0.55% belongs to the top ten. The data were taken from a study of graft-versus-host responses after intestinal transplantation. Background on the study: Tacrolimus and steroids were given for 2 to 3 years to all recipients after anti-thymocyte globulin induction. Broader study findings: Ileal or blood samples showed some GvH clones first, and such clones were also found in recipient marrow. Within allografts, high graft-versus-host to host-versus-graft clonal ratios were seen among patients with graft-donor T cell macrochimerism.

CDR1 is MNHEY, CDR2 SMNVEV, per germline (reference sequence). The ends were cut back, 4 bases at V and 7 bases at J, with 13 bases in the middle. The CDR3 consists of 13 residues. The source material was unstimulated CD8+ T cells sorted from spleen or lymph node cells, sampled before intestinal transplant. The source of this sequence is a human donor who received an intestinal transplant. The chain employs TRBV27 and TRBJ1-2; D is unresolved. The chain's CDR3 is CASSSSDLSGYTF. CDR3 sequence (DNA): TGTGCCAGCAGTTCCTCGGATCTGTCTGGCTACACCTTC.